Listed here are 10 T cell receptor beta chains from one sample, sequenced in a study of cytomegalovirus exposure and HLA in healthy donors. 60 Vbeta and 13 Jbeta primers were used in PCR. The protocol was immunoSEQ multiplex PCR, while the TCRdb copy is restricted to in-frame clones and leaves out a portion. This listing includes fewer than 60,000 clones. Specimen: PBMCs. The receptors originated from a woman aged 30 to 39 in good health and CMV-seropositive.

The J gene is TRBJ1-2, the V gene TRBV6-5; D may be TRBD1 (5 bases). The CDR3 consists of 16 residues. Trimming pared 0 bases from V and 4 bases from J, leaving 15 bases between. Germline CDR1 is MNHEY and CDR2 is SVGAGI. The CDR3 DNA follows: TGTGCCAGCAGTTACTCCTGGACACTCCGAGGCTATGGCTACACCTTC. This encodes CASSYSWTLRGYGYTF.

V is TRBV9 and J is TRBJ2-7, with TRBD2 matching 12 bases. This CDR3 region has 14 residues. The V gene's germline CDR1 is SGDLS and CDR2 YYNGEE. J gave up 2 bases and V 3 bases, and 0 bases lay outside the gene matches. CDR3 DNA: TGTGCCAGCAGCGCTAGCGGGGGGGCCTACGAGCAGTACTTC. Translated: CASSASGGAYEQYF.

The gene calls are TRBV4-2 and TRBJ2-7; D is ambiguous. The CDR3 has 14 residues. Trimming stripped 0 bases from V and 3 bases from J, with 9 bases between. From germline, CDR1 is LGHNA and CDR2 YNFKEQ. The CDR3 here is CASSQEYQFYEQYF. The CDR3 nucleotides are TGTGCCAGCAGCCAAGAATACCAGTTCTACGAGCAGTACTTC.

The chain uses TRBV5-8 and TRBJ1-2; 12 bases align to TRBD1. V trimming: 0 bases; J trimming: 7 bases; junction bases outside the gene matches: 4. The CDR3 covers 15 residues. Germline loops: CDR1 SGHTS, CDR2 YDEGEE. This chain's CDR3 is CASSLGDRGHGGYTF. CDR3 nucleotides: TGTGCCAGCAGCTTGGGGGACAGGGGGCACGGTGGCTACACCTTC.

The genes are TRBV7-6 and TRBJ2-3, with 7 bases that match TRBD1. The CDR3 extends over 15 amino acids. The trim removed 5 bases at V and 3 bases at J, leaving 8 bases unmatched. Germline CDR1 reads SGHVS; CDR2 reads FNYEAQ. CDR3: CASSPGRGLTDTQYF. The CDR3 coding sequence is TGTGCCAGCAGCCCCGGTAGGGGGCTTACAGATACGCAGTATTTT.

This chain links TRBV6-5 with TRBJ2-7; 7 bases line up with TRBD1. V lost 0 bases and J lost 6; bases outside the gene matches: 8. Germline V CDR1 and CDR2: MNHEY, SVGAGI. The CDR3 covers 15 residues. CDR3 nucleotides: TGTGCCAGCAGTTACTCAAATCAGGGGGTTTCCGAGCAGTACTTC. Translation gives CASSYSNQGVSEQYF.

J is TRBJ2-1 and V is TRBV5-4, with unresolved D. Trimming took off 1 base at V and 5 bases at J, with 19 bases between the two ends. The CDR3 totals 17 residues. In germline, CDR1 is SGHNT, CDR2 YYREEE (reference sequence). The CDR3 coding sequence is TGTGCCAGCAGCTTGAAGGTTGGGCCTAAACCCCACAATGAGCAGTTCTTC. Encoded protein: CASSLKVGPKPHNEQFF.

V usage is TRBV5-1 and J usage is TRBJ2-1; TRBD2 matches 9 bases. Germline-derived CDR1 and CDR2 are SGHRS and YFSETQ. The CDR3 extends over 13 amino acids. V lost 7 bases to trimming and J lost 4 bases; unmatched junction nucleotides: 3. In DNA, the CDR3 is TGCGCCAGCGGAGCGGGGGGATACAATGAGCAGTTCTTC. Protein sequence: CASGAGGYNEQFF.

This chain connects TRBV10-3 to TRBJ1-2, with D tentatively TRBD1 (6 bases). Per germline, CDR1 ENHRY and CDR2 SYGVKD. Deletions cut 2 bases from V and 8 bases from J, with 18 bases between. The CDR3 has 15 amino acids. CDR3 residues: CAISELPGPRGGYTF. CDR3 nucleotides: TGTGCCATCAGTGAGCTTCCGGGACCGAGGGGGGGCTACACCTTC.

Of note for this clone: Additional DNA sequences in this sample encode the identical CDR3. The V gene is TRBV7-2, the J gene TRBJ2-6, with D possibly being TRBD2 (5 bases). The germline V and J ends were trimmed by 5 bases and 2 bases, with 10 bases remaining between them. Germline CDR1 is SGHTA and CDR2 is FQGNSA. This CDR3 region has 15 residues. In DNA form, the CDR3 reads TGTGCCAGCAGCCCTCCGGGAACTGGGGCCAACGTCCTGACTTTC. Translation: CASSPPGTGANVLTF.